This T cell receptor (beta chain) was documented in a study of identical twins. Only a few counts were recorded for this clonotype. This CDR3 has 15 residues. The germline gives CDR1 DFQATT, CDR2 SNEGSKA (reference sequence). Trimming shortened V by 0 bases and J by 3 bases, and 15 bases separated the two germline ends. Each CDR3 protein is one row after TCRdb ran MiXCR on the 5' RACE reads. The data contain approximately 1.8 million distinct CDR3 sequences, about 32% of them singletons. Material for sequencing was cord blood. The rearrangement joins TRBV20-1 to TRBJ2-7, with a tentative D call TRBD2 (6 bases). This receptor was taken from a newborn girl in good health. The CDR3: CSARDGASDYYEQYF. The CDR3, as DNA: TGCAGTGCTAGAGATGGGGCTAGCGACTACTACGAGCAGTACTTC.